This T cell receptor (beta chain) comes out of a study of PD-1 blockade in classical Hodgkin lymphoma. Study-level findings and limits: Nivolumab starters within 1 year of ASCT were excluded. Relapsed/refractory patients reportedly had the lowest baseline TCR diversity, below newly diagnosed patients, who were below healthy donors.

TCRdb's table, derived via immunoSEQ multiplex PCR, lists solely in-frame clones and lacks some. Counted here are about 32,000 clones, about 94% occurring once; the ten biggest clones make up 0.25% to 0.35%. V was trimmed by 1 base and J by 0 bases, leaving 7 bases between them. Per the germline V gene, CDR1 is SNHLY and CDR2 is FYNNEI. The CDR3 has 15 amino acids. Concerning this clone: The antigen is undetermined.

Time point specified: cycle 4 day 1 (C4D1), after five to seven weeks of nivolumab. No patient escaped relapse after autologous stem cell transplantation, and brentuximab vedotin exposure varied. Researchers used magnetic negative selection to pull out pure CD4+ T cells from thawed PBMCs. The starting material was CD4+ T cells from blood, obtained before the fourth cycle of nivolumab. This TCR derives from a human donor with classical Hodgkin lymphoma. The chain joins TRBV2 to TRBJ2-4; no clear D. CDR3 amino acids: CASSEDFIAKNIQYF. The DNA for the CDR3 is TGTGCCAGCAGTGAAGATTTCATAGCCAAAAACATTCAGTACTTC.